These 23 T cell receptor beta chains were sequenced from one sample in a study of vaccination effects on CD4 cells after COVID-19. Antigens of these TCRs are unknown. Viral peptide pools were used in the ViraFEST assay to expand antigen-specific CD4+ T cells, and sequencing came afterward. Following culture for about ten days, CD4+ T cells were isolated. Negative nucleocapsid antibody tests before and after vaccination confirmed no previous SARS-CoV-2 infection. The protocol was immunoSEQ multiplex PCR, while the TCRdb copy is restricted to in-frame clones and leaves out a portion. Here the sample spans 25,000 or so clones, approximately 73% being singletons. The sequenced sample was CD4+ T cells from PBMCs cultured with SARS-CoV-2 spike peptides, obtained before COVID-19 vaccination. These receptor sequences come from a human donor who received a COVID-19 vaccine.

The rearrangement joins TRBV5-1 to TRBJ1-3; D not certain. CDR1 and CDR2 (germline): SGHRS, YFSETQ. V gave up 7 bases and J gave up 4 bases, with 18 bases separating them. The length of the CDR3 is 15 residues. CDR3 nucleotide sequence: TGCGCCAGCTCCTTGGGCAGGATCTCAGGAAACACCATATATTTT. Translated: CASSLGRISGNTIYF.

Only a few counts were recorded for this clone. CDR3 amino acids: CASSVWTSGRYNEQFF. CDR3 nucleotides: TGTGCCAGCAGCGTATGGACTAGCGGAAGATACAATGAGCAGTTCTTC. This chain uses TRBV5-6 with TRBJ2-1; 10 positions agree with TRBD2. In germline, CDR1 is SGHDT, CDR2 YYEEEE. There are 16 residues in the CDR3. J lost 4 bases, V lost 4 bases, and 8 bases had no gene match.

This clone was counted a few times. V and J are TRBV6-2 or TRBV6-3 and TRBJ1-3, with D unclear. V shed 0 bases and J shed 0 bases, with 9 bases lying between them. This CDR3 spans 16 amino acids. Germline V gives CDR1 MNHEY, CDR2 SVGEGT. DNA of the CDR3: TGTGCCAGCAGTTACTCTTCGACGAGCTCTGGAAACACCATATATTTT. Encoded protein: CASSYSSTSSGNTIYF.

The chain has TRBV6-5 and TRBJ1-2; D is unresolved. Trimming took off 2 bases at V and 6 bases at J, with 10 bases between the two ends. The germline V gene encodes CDR1 MNHEY and CDR2 SVGAGI. CDR3 length equals 13 residues. DNA of the CDR3: TGTGCCAGCAGTTACAGGTTTCGCGATGGCTACACCTTC. This sequence encodes CASSYRFRDGYTF.

The chain recombines TRBV18 with TRBJ2-7; a weak D match, TRBD1 (5 bases). This CDR3 contains 14 residues. CDR1 is KGHSH and CDR2 is LQKENI in the germline V gene. Trimming shortened V by 2 bases and J by 4 bases, and 12 bases separated the two germline ends. CDR3 bases: TGTGCCAGCTCACCAGGGGCCCCCAAATACGAGCAGTACTTC. Its translation: CASSPGAPKYEQYF.

The chain carries TRBV2 and TRBJ1-6; 9 bases align to TRBD1. V shed 3 bases, J shed 10 bases, and the junction held 10 bases outside the gene matches. This CDR3 has 16 amino acids. Germline CDR1 reads SNHLY; CDR2 reads FYNNEI. CDR3: CASSERGLGTGSPLHF. CDR3 in DNA: TGTGCCAGCAGTGAGAGGGGATTGGGGACAGGGTCACCCCTCCACTTT.

The rearrangement uses TRBV11-2 and TRBJ2-7; TRBD2 aligns across 9 bases. This CDR3 is 17 amino acids long. After removal of 0 bases from V and 3 bases from J, the junction contained 9 bases not matched to a gene. Germline-derived CDR1 and CDR2 are SGHAT and FQNNGV. The CDR3 loop reads CASSLEASGTYHYEQYF. In DNA form, the CDR3 reads TGTGCCAGCAGCTTAGAGGCTAGCGGGACCTACCACTACGAGCAGTACTTC.

The chain is built from TRBV7-2 and TRBJ2-3; 9 positions agree with TRBD2. From germline, CDR1 is SGHTA and CDR2 FQGNSA. The CDR3 is made up of 15 amino acids. Unmatched junction bases numbered 4, after V lost 4 bases and J lost 2 bases. The CDR3 reads CASSSLAGFTDTQYF. The CDR3 DNA reads TGTGCCAGCAGCTCCCTAGCGGGGTTCACAGATACGCAGTATTTT.

The count of this clone is one. The V and J genes are TRBV3-1 (or the pseudogene TRBV3-2) and TRBJ1-4, with D perhaps TRBD1 (5 bases). V was trimmed by 0 bases and J by 5 bases, leaving 13 bases between them. Germline CDR1 LGHDT, CDR2 YNNKEL (reference sequence). The CDR3 sequence is 16 residues long. The DNA of the CDR3 is TGTGCCAGCAGCCAAGAAGCAGGGCGGGTCAATGAAAAACTGTTTTTT. It encodes CASSQEAGRVNEKLFF.

This chain uses TRBV6-5 with TRBJ2-1, with a possible D match to TRBD2 (5 bases). Germline V gene sequence: CDR1 MNHEY, CDR2 SVGAGI. The CDR3 loop spans 15 amino acids. Trimming stripped 0 bases from V and 7 bases from J, with 13 bases between. DNA of the CDR3: TGTGCCAGCAGTTACTCTTTGGACGGGAAAAATGAGCAGTTCTTC. Protein product: CASSYSLDGKNEQFF.

This chain connects TRBV12-3 or TRBV12-4 to TRBJ2-7; 9 bases match TRBD2. V lost 7 bases and J lost 7; bases outside the gene matches: 8. This CDR3 is 13 amino acids long. For the CDR3, the DNA is TGTGCCAGCACCTTAGCGGGAGATTGGGAGCAGTACTTC. Amino acids: CASTLAGDWEQYF.

The chain carries TRBV27 and TRBJ2-5; TRBD1 matches at 7 bases. The V segment lost 4 bases and the J segment 4 bases; nucleotides outside the gene matches: 3. This CDR3 is built from 13 residues. Germline assignment: CDR1 MNHEY and CDR2 SMNVEV (reference sequence). CDR3 region: CASSSRQGETQYF. In DNA form, the CDR3 reads TGTGCCAGCAGTTCCCGACAGGGAGAGACCCAGTACTTC.

The V and J genes are TRBV7-9 and TRBJ1-2, with D possibly matching TRBD1 (6 bases). Per the germline V gene, CDR1 is SEHNR and CDR2 is FQNEAQ (reference sequence). The CDR3 has 16 amino acids. V lost 5 bases and J lost 4, with 20 bases in between. CDR3 DNA: TGTGCCAGCAGCCCGTCGGGACATACAACACTCTATGGCTACACCTTC. Translating it yields CASSPSGHTTLYGYTF.

This chain joins TRBV29-1 and TRBJ2-7; 10 positions agree with TRBD1. The CDR3 contains 15 residues. V gave up 0 bases and J gave up 2 bases; unmatched junction bases: 4. Germline V gene lookup returns CDR1 SQVTM and CDR2 ANQGSEA. Here the CDR3 DNA reads TGCAGCGTTGAAGATTGGGACAGGGGACCCTACGAGCAGTACTTC. Translation gives CSVEDWDRGPYEQYF.

The chain's CDR3 is CASSFLGFQETQYF. The CDR3 DNA follows: TGCGCCAGCAGCTTCTTAGGATTCCAAGAGACCCAGTACTTC. This chain uses TRBV5-1 with TRBJ2-5; no clear D. Germline V gives CDR1 SGHRS, CDR2 YFSETQ. This CDR3 comprises 14 residues. V gave up 2 bases and J gave up 1 base, with 9 bases separating them.

This clone turned up a few times. One junction end does not reproduce the germline sequence, and a read error may be involved. This chain joins TRBV18 and TRBJ1-1, with 9 bases fitting TRBD1. CDR3 size: 13 residues. Germline lookup yields CDR1 KGHSH and CDR2 LQKENI. The CDR3 nucleotides are TGTGCCAGCTCCCCACAGGGGGCGGTTGAAGCTTTCTTT. It encodes CASSPQGAVEAFF. The variable domain in full, with the rest retrieved from reference TRBV18 and TRBJ1-1, is NAGVMQNPRHLVRRRGQEARLRCSPMKGHSHVYWYRQLPEEGLKFMVYLQKENIIDESGMPKERFSAEFPKEGPSILRIQQVVRGDSAAYFCASSPQGAVEAFFGQGTRLTVV.

The table lists this clone with a count of one. The chain employs TRBV13 and TRBJ2-2, with D unclear. The CDR3 totals 16 residues. The germline V and J ends were trimmed by 3 bases and 5 bases, with 16 bases remaining between them. Germline V gene sequence: CDR1 PRHDT, CDR2 FYEKMQ (reference sequence). As DNA, the CDR3 is TGTGCCAGCAGCTTCCGACCCCCCGGCGGTACCGGGGAGCTGTTTTTT. As protein: CASSFRPPGGTGELFF.

This clone was seen once. The genes are TRBV3-1 (or the pseudogene TRBV3-2) and TRBJ2-2, with a weak D call TRBD2 (5 bases). The CDR3 loop spans 14 amino acids. Germline V gives CDR1 LGHDT, CDR2 YNNKEL (reference sequence). Trimming took off 5 bases at V and 6 bases at J, with 13 bases between the two ends. In DNA form, the CDR3 reads TGTGCCAGCAGCTACGCCGGGAAGTCCGGGGAGCTGTTTTTT. This encodes CASSYAGKSGELFF.

This clone was seen a handful of times. The chain carries TRBV7-9 and TRBJ2-5; 8 bases match TRBD2. With 4 bases clipped from V and 6 bases from J, the junction kept 7 bases outside the gene matches. The CDR3 is made up of 14 amino acids. Germline V gives CDR1 SEHNR, CDR2 FQNEAQ (reference sequence). The CDR3 here is CASSSGTSTKTQYF. The CDR3 DNA is TGTGCCAGCAGCTCCGGGACTAGTACAAAGACCCAGTACTTC.

The chain uses TRBV6-6 and TRBJ2-1; 14 bases are a match to TRBD2. Germline lookup yields CDR1 MNHNY and CDR2 SVGAGI (reference sequence). The length of the CDR3 is 15 residues. The V gene end was trimmed by 6 bases and the J gene end by 6 bases; junction bases not matched to a gene: 4. DNA of the CDR3: TGTGCCAGCAGCGCCGGGACTAGCGGGGGCAATGAGCAGTTCTTC. As protein: CASSAGTSGGNEQFF.

The chain links TRBV5-1 to TRBJ2-5; D is unresolved. V lost 0 bases and J 5 bases, leaving 11 bases between the germline ends. The length of the CDR3 is 14 residues. Looked up from germline, CDR1 is SGHRS and CDR2 is YFSETQ. This CDR3 is CASSLASGQETQYF. CDR3 nucleotides: TGCGCCAGCAGCTTGGCGTCAGGTCAGGAGACCCAGTACTTC.

The chain couples TRBV9 to TRBJ1-5; 7 bases are a match to TRBD1. The CDR3 spans 13 residues. Trimming at V came to 4 bases and at J to 5 bases, leaving 3 bases not matched to a gene. Germline values: CDR1 SGDLS, CDR2 YYNGEE. CDR3 bases: TGTGCCAGCAGCACAGGGGCCGATCAGCCCCAGCATTTT. Amino acids: CASSTGADQPQHF.

This chain joins TRBV6-5 and TRBJ1-6, with 7 bases identical to TRBD1. Germline V gives CDR1 MNHEY, CDR2 SVGAGI. The CDR3 has 15 amino acids. The junction had 7 bases not matched to a gene; V was cut back by 4 bases and J by 7 bases. For the CDR3, the DNA is TGTGCCAGCAGTTCATCCGGGACAGCAAATTCACCCCTCCACTTT. Its translation is CASSSSGTANSPLHF.